These T cell receptor beta chains were read from a single sample in a study of response to subunit inactivated influenza vaccine. TCRdb re-called the RT-PCR reads with MiXCR, one entry per CDR3 protein. The sample includes around 540,000 distinct CDR3 sequences, 12% of them seen just once. The sample in question was PBMCs from blood, obtained on the day of vaccination. The receptors come from a man aged 50 to 59 who received an inactivated influenza vaccine. CDR3s include the opening cysteine and the closing phenylalanine or tryptophan. The D gene is left open where the match is weak. Rows give clone size only sometimes, using once, few, many, or a class for an expanded clone.

abundance,d_gene,v_gene,j_gene,CDR3aa,CDR3nt
many,.,TRBV5-1,TRBJ2-3,CASSSQTSSDTQYF,TGCGCCAGCAGCTCACAGACTAGTTCAGATACGCAGTATTTT
few,.,TRBV5-1,TRBJ1-1,CASSFGAQLEAFF,TGCGCCAGCAGCTTCGGGGCGCAGCTTGAAGCTTTCTTT
many,TRBD2,TRBV3-1,TRBJ2-3,CASSPGGLATDTQYF,TGTGCCAGCAGCCCAGGAGGACTAGCAACAGATACGCAGTATTTT
.,.,TRBV27,TRBJ2-3,CASSLIQGTDTQYF,TGTGCCAGCAGTTTAATACAGGGAACAGATACGCAGTATTTT
.,.,TRBV24-1,TRBJ2-1,CATSDLMGSGDEQFF,TGTGCCACCAGTGATTTGATGGGTAGCGGCGATGAGCAGTTCTTC
few,TRBD1,TRBV5-1,TRBJ2-2,CASSLQDRETGELFF,TGCGCCAGCAGCTTACAGGACAGGGAGACCGGGGAGCTGTTTTTT
.,.,TRBV15,TRBJ2-7,CATSRETDTYEQYF,TGTGCCACCAGCAGAGAAACAGATACTTACGAGCAGTACTTC
many,TRBD1,TRBV12-3/TRBV12-4,TRBJ1-3,CASTGTGGGNTIYF,TGTGCCAGCACCGGAACAGGGGGTGGAAACACCATATATTTT
.,TRBD2,TRBV6-5,TRBJ2-3,CASSYQRLAGTDTQYF,TGTGCCAGCAGTTACCAAAGACTAGCTGGCACAGATACGCAGTATTTT
.,TRBD2,TRBV11-2,TRBJ2-3,CASSTGTSGGAGDTQYF,TGTGCCAGCAGCACTGGGACTAGCGGGGGGGCAGGAGATACGCAGTATTTT
few,.,TRBV5-1,TRBJ1-2,CASSLGYHYGYTF,TGCGCCAGCAGCTTAGGCTACCACTATGGCTACACCTTC
.,.,TRBV9,TRBJ2-3,CASSPGQSADTQYF,TGTGCCAGCAGCCCTGGACAGAGCGCAGATACGCAGTATTTT
.,.,TRBV27,TRBJ2-3,CASSARWSLVLDTQYF,TGTGCCAGCAGTGCCCGTTGGTCGCTCGTTTTGGATACGCAGTATTTT
.,.,TRBV28,TRBJ2-1,CASRIDSYNEQFF,TGTGCCAGCAGGATCGACTCCTACAATGAGCAGTTCTTC
few,.,TRBV20-1,TRBJ2-3,CSARGREGRRDTQYF,TGCAGTGCTAGAGGTCGAGAGGGGAGACGAGATACGCAGTATTTT
many,TRBD2,TRBV20-1,TRBJ2-2,CSARDSGRNTGELFF,TGCAGTGCTAGAGATAGCGGGAGGAACACCGGGGAGCTGTTTTTT
.,.,TRBV7-2,TRBJ2-7,CASSLALGPTTEQYF,TGTGCCAGCAGCTTAGCTTTGGGGCCGACGACCGAGCAGTACTTC
.,.,TRBV7-9,TRBJ1-2,CASSLQGRKGGYTF,TGTGCCAGCAGCTTACAGGGAAGAAAAGGAGGCTACACCTTC
.,TRBD1,TRBV6-1,TRBJ1-5,CASAQWGAGGVSQPQHF,TGTGCCAGCGCCCAATGGGGTGCAGGGGGCGTAAGTCAGCCCCAGCATTTT
few,TRBD2,TRBV13,TRBJ2-7,CASSLSGRAYEQYF,TGTGCCAGCAGCCTTAGCGGGAGGGCGTACGAGCAGTACTTC